Following are 2 T cell receptor beta chains from one sample sequenced in a study of Ad26.COV2.S vaccination and SARS-CoV-2 variants. Measured with immunoSEQ multiplex PCR; TCRdb has only the in-frame clones, and not every one. The table records around 250,000 clones, 80% to 90% of them present only once. As for treatment: approximately 18 received Ad26.COV2.S at low or high dose, single or two shots; about 5 received placebo; per-sample allocation not given. The samples were gathered on day 63 after the first injection of vaccine or placebo. Material: peripheral blood, obtained in a trial of Ad26.COV2.S vaccine versus placebo. These receptors all stem from a person aged 18-60 years who received the Ad26.COV2.S COVID-19 vaccine or a placebo.

The chain uses TRBV30 and TRBJ1-4, with D possibly matching TRBD1 (5 bases). Trimming cost V 0 bases and J 7 bases, with 6 bases left between them. There are 12 residues in the CDR3. CDR1 is GTSNPN, CDR2 SVGIG, per germline (reference sequence). This CDR3 reads CAWSVGGEKLFF. In nucleotides, the CDR3 is TGTGCCTGGAGTGTGGGGGGTGAAAAACTGTTTTTT.

This clone was detected only once. Here the CDR3 DNA reads TGTGCCAGCAGCGTAGACAGGGGGCATGGAAACACCATATATTTT. Translated, it gives CASSVDRGHGNTIYF. The chain carries TRBV9 and TRBJ1-3; TRBD1 agrees at 9 bases. The CDR3 is 15 amino acids. Germline trimming cut 0 bases from V and 3 bases from J; bases unmatched to any gene: 1. Per germline, CDR1 SGDLS and CDR2 YYNGEE.